The clone carrying this T cell receptor beta chain was detected a few times. What it binds is unknown. Libraries were prepared by immunoSEQ multiplex PCR; TCRdb keeps only in-frame clonotypes and omits some of them. The repertoire includes roughly 40,000 clones, 74% of them detected once, and about 5.7% sits in the top ten. The sample belongs to a study of immune evolution from preneoplasia to lung adenocarcinoma. Findings and limits, study-wide: Later-stage lesions seemingly showed higher T cell density and diversity than normal lung.

Between about 2014 and 2018, patients underwent resection in Japan or China. Each case's diagnosis was confirmed by two pathologists on H&E. Premalignant or tumor cells were enriched by macro-dissection after pathologic assessment. The CDR3 totals 13 residues. From germline, CDR1 is MNHEY and CDR2 SMNVEV (reference sequence). V lost 3 bases, J lost 7 bases, and 12 bases lay in between. This receptor was obtained from a person aged 55-75 years with lung adenocarcinoma. This chain links TRBV27 with TRBJ1-2; D is perhaps TRBD1 (6 bases). Sequencing used FFPE invasive lung adenocarcinoma tissue. The CDR3 nucleotides are TGTGCCAGCAGTTTTACAGGGTCCGGTGGCTACACCTTC. Translating gives CASSFTGSGGYTF.